This T cell receptor beta chain originates from a study of OX40 agonist ivuxolimab in advanced cancers. Study-wide context: Every 2 weeks, patients got intravenous ivuxolimab at one of six dose levels (0.01-10 mg/kg). Whole-study findings and limits: Compared with CD4+, CD8+ T cells on average had more expanded clones. Some nonresponders likewise displayed low normalized T-cell clonal expansion.

Sampled blood was obtained at baseline, cycle 4 day 1, and cycle 7 day 1. This CDR3 is 14 amino acids long. V was trimmed by 5 bases and J by 2 bases, leaving 12 bases between them. The germline CDR1 and CDR2 sequences are LGHNA and YSLEER. Data came from immunoSEQ multiplex PCR; TCRdb stores just in-frame clones and leaves some out. The sample lists about 34,000 clones, approximately 78% occurring once. Points on this clone: Its antigen is unidentified.

The sequence was collected from an adult with an advanced solid tumor such as melanoma, head and neck, liver or kidney cancer. Sequenced here: CD4+ or CD8+ T cells sorted from blood, sampled in a trial of the OX40 agonist ivuxolimab. The rearrangement joins TRBV4-3 to TRBJ1-2; the D is unclear. CDR3 DNA sequence: TGCGCCAGCAGCTACAGACTGGAGAACTATGGCTACACCTTC. Protein product: CASSYRLENYGYTF.